The 26 T cell receptor beta chains in this list originate from one sample, sequenced in a study of cytomegalovirus exposure and HLA in healthy donors (dated by TCRdb to the late 2010s). Libraries were made using the immunoSEQ multiplex PCR assay. For the multiplex PCR, a mixture combining 60 forward primers for TCR Vbeta segments and 13 reverse primers for TCR Jbeta segments was used. Sourced from immuneACCESS, this table was stored by TCRdb with only in-frame sequences that have V and J called. A share of the clones is absent; for the studies checked, an unresolved V gene accounts for under half, and the remainder has no known explanation. Present in this sample are tens of thousands of clones, 60% to 80% of which were seen just once. Roughly 5% of the sample lies in the top ten. Sequences were obtained from PBMCs. Every receptor here comes from a male donor in good health and CMV-seropositive.

Points on this clone: The same CDR3 can be traced to other DNA sequences in this sample. The J gene is TRBJ1-2, the V gene TRBV4-3; D not certain. CDR1 and CDR2 from the germline V gene are LGHNA and YSLEER. Trimming took 0 bases from V and 5 from J, leaving 7 bases between them. This CDR3 region has 13 residues. The CDR3 coding sequence is TGCGCCAGCAGCCAAGAAGGAGGGTATGGCTACACCTTC. Residues: CASSQEGGYGYTF.

The chain employs TRBV21-1 and TRBJ2-2; the tabulated D call, TRBD1, remains unverified against the DNA. TRBV21-1 is noted as a pseudogene. The CDR3 length is 18 residues. CDR3 coding DNA: TGTGCCAGCAGCAAAGTATCGGGACAGGGTTCGAACACCGGGGAGCTGTTTTTT. Amino acids: CASSKVSGQGSNTGELFF.

The J gene is TRBJ1-3, the V gene TRBV7-9; D may be TRBD1 (6 bases). Trimming took off 6 bases at V and 2 bases at J, with 20 bases between the two ends. Germline V lookup: CDR1 SEHNR, CDR2 FQNEAQ (reference sequence). The CDR3 is 17 residues long. The CDR3 protein is CASRKDLVRGTGNTIYF. As DNA, the CDR3 is TGTGCCAGCAGGAAAGATCTCGTCAGGGGCACTGGAAACACCATATATTTT.

The CDR3 loop is CASSTHPSGGTYEQYF. DNA for the CDR3: TGTGCCAGCAGCACGCACCCTAGCGGGGGGACTTACGAGCAGTACTTC. The chain carries TRBV7-2 and TRBJ2-7, with 11 bases matching TRBD2. With V trimmed by 5 bases and J by 4 bases, 10 bases remained unmatched. Per germline, CDR1 SGHTA and CDR2 FQGNSA. CDR3 length equals 16 residues.

The chain couples TRBV4-3 to TRBJ2-5; 8 bases agree with TRBD2. The CDR3 is 15 amino acids. V was pared by 4 bases and J by 5 bases, with 9 bases of the junction left unmatched. Germline V gene data show CDR1 as LGHNA and CDR2 as YSLEER. CDR3 nucleotides: TGCGCCAGCAGCCCCTCCTCCGGGGGGGTGGAGACCCAGTACTTC. Its translation: CASSPSSGGVETQYF.

The chain combines TRBV28 with TRBJ2-3; 8 nucleotides match TRBD2. The CDR3 has 15 residues. Trimming removed 3 bases from V and 1 base from J; junction bases left unmatched: 3. In germline, CDR1 is MDHEN, CDR2 SYDVKM. CDR3 sequence (DNA): TGTGCCAGCAGTTTCGGACTAGCTCGCACAGATACGCAGTATTTT. Translation: CASSFGLARTDTQYF.

The rearrangement joins TRBV7-2 to TRBJ2-7; 8 bases match TRBD2. Germline V gene lookup returns CDR1 SGHTA and CDR2 FQGNSA. With 3 bases clipped from V and 0 bases from J, the junction kept 7 bases outside the gene matches. The CDR3 has 16 residues. DNA of the CDR3: TGTGCCAGCAGCTTGGTTCCGGGGGGGGGCTCCTACGAGCAGTACTTC. This sequence encodes CASSLVPGGGSYEQYF.

The V and J genes are TRBV7-9 and TRBJ2-1, with a tentative D call TRBD2 (5 bases). The CDR3 extends over 12 amino acids. Germline V gene lookup returns CDR1 SEHNR and CDR2 FQNEAQ (reference sequence). V was cut by 5 bases and J by 7 bases, with 9 bases left in between. CDR3 sequence: CASSLGLNEQFF. The CDR3 DNA is TGTGCCAGCAGCCTCGGACTTAATGAGCAGTTCTTC.

The rearrangement uses TRBV28 and TRBJ2-2; 8 bases agree with TRBD1. CDR1 and CDR2 (germline): MDHEN, SYDVKM. CDR3 size: 15 residues. The ends lost 4 bases at V and 7 bases at J; junction bases unmatched: 8. CDR3 bases: TGTGCCAGCAGTTACCGGGACAGGTACGGCGGGGAGCTGTTTTTT. It translates to CASSYRDRYGGELFF.

The chain employs TRBV6-1 and TRBJ1-1, with D maybe TRBD1 (6 bases). Trimming removed 6 bases at V and 0 bases at J, with 8 bases between. This CDR3 has 13 residues. The germline gives CDR1 MNHNS, CDR2 SASEGT. Here the CDR3 reads CASRGTLNTEAFF. CDR3 nucleotide sequence: TGTGCCAGCAGGGGGACATTGAACACTGAAGCTTTCTTT.

The genes are TRBV15 and TRBJ2-6, with D maybe TRBD2 (6 bases). Germline CDR1 reads LNHNV; CDR2 reads YYDKDF (reference sequence). V was trimmed by 8 bases and J by 0 bases, leaving 17 bases between them. The CDR3 contains 17 residues. In DNA form, the CDR3 reads TGTGCCACCGGTGTGGGCGGGGTCGCCTCTGGGGCCAACGTCCTGACTTTC. This sequence encodes CATGVGGVASGANVLTF.

The rearrangement uses TRBV5-1 and TRBJ1-1, with 7 bases aligning to TRBD1. This CDR3 region has 17 residues. Trimming cost V 3 bases and J 1 base; bases outside gene matches: 12. The germline gives CDR1 SGHRS, CDR2 YFSETQ. The CDR3 spells CASSWAKSDRSNTEAFF. The CDR3, as DNA: TGCGCCAGCAGCTGGGCTAAATCGGACAGGTCGAACACTGAAGCTTTCTTT.

The chain combines TRBV4-3 with TRBJ2-3, with 11 bases aligning to TRBD2. The V gene's germline CDR1 is LGHNA and CDR2 YSLEER. The CDR3 sequence is 17 residues long. The J segment lost 2 bases and the V segment lost 1 base, leaving 5 bases of the junction unmatched. As DNA, the CDR3 is TGCGCCAGCAGCCAAGTACTAGCGGGGGCCCTCACAGATACGCAGTATTTT. It specifies CASSQVLAGALTDTQYF.

V usage is TRBV11-2 and J usage is TRBJ1-1; 10 positions agree with TRBD1. V was clipped by 1 base and J by 6 bases; unmatched bases: 2. The CDR3 has 14 amino acids. The germline V gene has CDR1 SGHAT and CDR2 FQNNGV. The CDR3 here is CASSLGTGGPEAFF. CDR3 nucleotide sequence: TGTGCCAGCAGCTTAGGGACAGGGGGACCTGAAGCTTTCTTT.

The J gene is TRBJ1-1, the V gene TRBV29-1; 9 nucleotides agree with TRBD1. J gave up 6 bases and V 6 bases, and 14 bases lay outside the gene matches. Germline CDR1 and CDR2: SQVTM and ANQGSEA. The CDR3 spans 15 residues. The CDR3, as DNA: TGCAGCGTCGAGGGGACAGGGTCCTGGCCCCCTGAAGCTTTCTTT. It yields the protein CSVEGTGSWPPEAFF.

The chain couples TRBV29-1 to TRBJ1-2; TRBD1 matches at 10 bases. J gave up 5 bases and V 5 bases, and 8 bases lay outside the gene matches. The CDR3 totals 14 residues. The germline V gene encodes CDR1 SQVTM and CDR2 ANQGSEA. CDR3 in amino acids: CSVPMDRGGYGYTF. The CDR3 region has the DNA TGCAGCGTTCCCATGGACAGGGGGGGGTATGGCTACACCTTC.

The chain recombines TRBV30 with TRBJ1-6, with D possibly TRBD1 on 6 matching bases. V was trimmed by 5 bases and J by 0 bases, leaving 11 bases between them. CDR3 size: 15 residues. Germline CDR1 and CDR2: GTSNPN and SVGIG (reference sequence). This chain's CDR3 is CAWDRRSSYNSPLHF. The CDR3 coding sequence is TGTGCCTGGGACAGGCGGAGCTCCTATAATTCACCCCTCCACTTT.

This chain links TRBV7-8 with TRBJ1-4, with D perhaps TRBD1 (5 bases). The CDR3 is 15 amino acids. Germline assignment: CDR1 SGHVS and CDR2 FQNEAQ. Trimming cost V 7 bases and J 0 bases, with 12 bases left between them. CDR3 amino acids: CASIRGGATNEKLFF. CDR3 coding DNA: TGTGCCAGCATCCGGGGGGGTGCAACTAATGAAAAACTGTTTTTT.

This clone was seen a handful of times. V usage is TRBV19 and J usage is TRBJ1-2, with D unclear. The CDR3 is made up of 13 amino acids. CDR1 is LNHDA and CDR2 is SQIVND in the germline V gene (reference sequence). V was clipped by 3 bases and J by 0 bases, with 5 bases between them. The CDR3 loop reads CASSIDTNYGYTF. In nucleotides, the CDR3 is TGTGCCAGTAGTATCGACACTAACTATGGCTACACCTTC.

The V gene is TRBV11-2, the J gene TRBJ1-2; D is perhaps TRBD1 (6 bases). The germline V gene has CDR1 SGHAT and CDR2 FQNNGV. V was clipped by 5 bases and J by 5 bases, with 18 bases between them. The CDR3 runs 15 residues. The CDR3 loop is CASSPIMAGEYGYTF. DNA for the CDR3: TGTGCCAGCAGCCCCATCATGGCAGGGGAATATGGCTACACCTTC. Together with reference TRBV11-2 and TRBJ1-2, the CDR3 gives the full variable domain: EAGVAQSPRYKIIEKRQSVAFWCNPISGHATLYWYQQILGQGPKLLIQFQNNGVVDDSQLPKDRFSAERLKGVDSTLKIQPAKLEDSAVYLCASSPIMAGEYGYTFGSGTRLTVV.

A few counts support this clone. The gene calls are TRBV6-1 and TRBJ2-1; D uncertain. The CDR3 is 13 residues long. CDR1 and CDR2 (germline): MNHNS, SASEGT. Trimming shortened V by 3 bases and J by 2 bases, and 5 bases separated the two germline ends. CDR3 protein: CASSEETYNEQFF. The CDR3 region has the DNA TGTGCCAGCAGTGAGGAGACCTACAATGAGCAGTTCTTC.

The rearrangement joins TRBV7-3 to TRBJ2-6; 8 nucleotides match TRBD1. This CDR3 is built from 16 residues. CDR1 SGHTA and CDR2 FQGTGA come from the germline V gene. Losses at the gene ends were 4 bases for V and 4 bases for J; bases not matched to a gene: 6. CDR3 nucleotides: TGTGCCAGCAGCTCGGACAGGGCGAAAGGGGCCAACGTCCTGACTTTC. Translating it yields CASSSDRAKGANVLTF.

This clone was picked up one time. The J gene is TRBJ1-1, the V gene TRBV6-5; TRBD1 aligns across 10 bases. The CDR3 consists of 13 residues. Unmatched junction bases numbered 3, after V lost 7 bases and J lost 4 bases. CDR1 is MNHEY, CDR2 SVGAGI, per germline. CDR3 bases: TGTGCCAGCACGTGGACAGGGGGCACTGAAGCTTTCTTT. It is translated as CASTWTGGTEAFF.

This chain uses TRBV7-8 with TRBJ1-2; TRBD1 matches 9 bases. The CDR3 is 12 residues long. From germline, CDR1 is SGHVS and CDR2 FQNEAQ. The V gene end was trimmed by 5 bases and the J gene end by 9 bases; junction bases not matched to a gene: 4. The CDR3 is CASSGDRERYTF. The CDR3 DNA reads TGTGCCAGCAGCGGGGACAGGGAACGCTACACCTTC.

This chain uses TRBV18 with TRBJ2-2, with 7 bases fitting TRBD1. Germline trimming cut 4 bases from V and 5 bases from J; bases unmatched to any gene: 4. CDR3 length: 14 amino acids. Germline V gives CDR1 KGHSH, CDR2 LQKENI. The CDR3 DNA sequence: TGTGCCAGCTCACAAAGGACAGGTACCGGGGAGCTGTTTTTT. Translated: CASSQRTGTGELFF.

The V and J genes are TRBV2 and TRBJ1-2; D possibly corresponds to TRBD1 (5 bases). Per germline, CDR1 SNHLY and CDR2 FYNNEI. This CDR3 comprises 12 residues. Trimming removed 6 bases from V and 6 bases from J, with 11 bases in between. This CDR3 reads CASRVTENGYTF. DNA of the CDR3: TGTGCCAGCAGAGTGACAGAGAATGGCTACACCTTC.